This TCR beta chain was captured by sequencing in a study of blood T cell repertoires in COVID-19. V was cut by 4 bases and J by 6 bases, with 9 bases left in between. There are 13 residues in the CDR3. CDR1 SGHVS and CDR2 FQNEAQ come from the germline V gene. In its sample, this clone was seen once. This table comes from immunoSEQ multiplex PCR, and its TCRdb copy is limited to in-frame clones, with some not included. The table has 270,000 or so clones, about 89% seen once. The chain carries TRBV7-8 and TRBJ2-2; weak D call: TRBD2 (5 bases). Material: peripheral blood. This receptor was obtained from a man aged 35-49 years with active or convalescent COVID-19. CDR3: CASSSARAGELFF. DNA for the CDR3: TGTGCCAGCAGCTCCGCGAGGGCCGGGGAGCTGTTTTTT. Based on the CDR3 plus reference TRBV7-8 and TRBJ2-2, the full variable domain is GAGVSQSPRYKVAKRGQDVALRCDPISGHVSLFWYQQALGQGPEFLTYFQNEAQLDKSGLPSDRFFAERPEGSVSTLKIQRTQQEDSAVYLCASSSARAGELFFGEGSRLTVL.